The 32 T cell receptor beta chains below all came from one sample that was sequenced in a study of blood T cell repertoires in COVID-19. Sequenced by immunoSEQ multiplex PCR; TCRdb stores in-frame clones only, minus some. Of under 200,000 clones in the sample, roughly four fifths were seen once. What was sequenced was peripheral blood. The receptors derive from a woman aged 40 to 55 with acute or convalescent COVID-19.

Here the CDR3 reads CASSVYGGNTGELFF. CDR3 sequence (DNA): TGTGCCAGCAGTGTATACGGGGGGAACACCGGGGAGCTGTTTTTT. The V call is TRBV2, the J call TRBJ2-2, with TRBD2 as a possible D gene (6 bases). CDR1 and CDR2 (germline): SNHLY, FYNNEI. The CDR3 covers 15 residues. V shed 4 bases and J shed 1 base, with 10 bases lying between them.

The chain is built from TRBV4-1 and TRBJ1-6; no clear D gene. Between the trimmed V and J ends, which lost 1 base and 0 bases, there was a span of 10 bases. CDR1 is MGHRA and CDR2 is YSYEKL in the germline V gene. The CDR3 has 17 residues. The CDR3 spells CASSQAPLSSYNSPLHF. DNA for the CDR3: TGCGCCAGCAGCCAAGCTCCGTTGAGCTCCTATAATTCACCCCTCCACTTT.

V usage is TRBV2 and J usage is TRBJ2-3, with a weak D call TRBD2 (5 bases). The V and J ends lost 6 bases and 4 bases respectively, with 14 bases between them. The CDR3 is 14 residues long. CDR1 is SNHLY and CDR2 is FYNNEI in the germline V gene. This chain's CDR3 is CASRGRGSADTQYF. CDR3 nucleotides: TGTGCCAGCAGAGGCCGGGGTTCCGCAGATACGCAGTATTTT.

The chain combines TRBV9 with TRBJ2-1; 8 positions match TRBD2. Germline V gene lookup returns CDR1 SGDLS and CDR2 YYNGEE. This CDR3 region has 15 residues. Losses at the gene ends were 0 bases for V and 5 bases for J; bases not matched to a gene: 4. CDR3 amino acids: CASSVASGGNNEQFF. DNA for the CDR3: TGTGCCAGCAGCGTAGCGAGCGGGGGAAACAATGAGCAGTTCTTC.

The chain links TRBV5-1 to TRBJ1-4; D uncertain. CDR1 and CDR2 from the germline V gene are SGHRS and YFSETQ. The V and J ends lost 9 bases and 8 bases respectively, with 17 bases between them. The CDR3 totals 13 residues. CDR3 region: CATKAGSGEKLFF. The CDR3, as DNA: TGCGCCACCAAGGCGGGGAGTGGCGAAAAACTGTTTTTT. The full variable domain, in which reference TRBV5-1 and TRBJ1-4 provide the parts outside the CDR3, is KAGVTQTPRYLIKTRGQQVTLSCSPISGHRSVSWYQQTPGQGLQFLFEYFSETQRNKGNFPGRFSGRQFSNSRSEMNVSTLELGDSALYLCATKAGSGEKLFFGSGTQLSVL.

In its sample, this clone was seen once. CDR3 nucleotides: TGTGCCAGCAGCCGGACAGAGCCGAATCAGCCCCAGCATTTT. Protein product: CASSRTEPNQPQHF. The V gene is TRBV27, the J gene TRBJ1-5, with D possibly matching TRBD1 (6 bases). Germline V gene data show CDR1 as MNHEY and CDR2 as SMNVEV (reference sequence). The germline V and J ends were trimmed by 6 bases and 4 bases, with 13 bases remaining between them. This CDR3 spans 14 amino acids.

The chain combines TRBV6-5 with TRBJ1-5, with TRBD1 as a possible D gene (6 bases). The CDR3 covers 15 residues. V lost 5 bases to trimming and J lost 1 base, with 12 bases between them. The germline gives CDR1 MNHEY, CDR2 SVGAGI. The CDR3 reads CASSPGDYSNQPQHF. The CDR3 nucleotides are TGTGCCAGCAGTCCAGGGGACTACAGCAATCAGCCCCAGCATTTT.

The chain has TRBV5-1 and TRBJ2-2; 10 positions match TRBD2. J was trimmed by 7 bases and V by 1 base; bases with no gene match: 10. The V gene's germline CDR1 is SGHRS and CDR2 YFSETQ. CDR3 length equals 17 residues. CDR3 region: CASSLLLAGVFVGELFF. The DNA for the CDR3 is TGCGCCAGCAGCTTGCTCCTAGCGGGAGTTTTTGTCGGGGAGCTGTTTTTT.

This clone was observed a few times. The gene calls are TRBV6-5 and TRBJ2-7; a weak D match, TRBD2 (6 bases). This CDR3 is 13 amino acids long. Germline values: CDR1 MNHEY, CDR2 SVGAGI. Trimming took off 2 bases at V and 7 bases at J, with 12 bases between the two ends. The DNA of the CDR3 is TGTGCCAGCAGTTACGGGGATGCGGGGGAGCAGTACTTC. Its translation: CASSYGDAGEQYF.

The chain has TRBV4-2 and TRBJ2-2; 10 bases align to TRBD1. Germline CDR1 LGHNA, CDR2 YNFKEQ. The V segment lost 3 bases and the J segment 3 bases; nucleotides outside the gene matches: 4. This CDR3 spans 16 amino acids. The chain's CDR3 is CASSHGTGEYTGELFF. The DNA of the CDR3 is TGTGCCAGCAGCCATGGGACAGGGGAATACACCGGGGAGCTGTTTTTT.

In this sample, this clone turned up a few times. This chain connects TRBV10-2 to TRBJ1-2; 10 bases fit TRBD1. V shed 8 bases and J 3 bases; nucleotides not matched to a gene: 3. Germline lookup yields CDR1 WSHSY and CDR2 SAAADI. This CDR3 has 13 residues. Here the CDR3 DNA reads TGCGCCAGCGGGACAGGGGAGGACTATGGCTACACCTTC. Amino acid sequence: CASGTGEDYGYTF.

This clone came up a few times. The chain combines TRBV5-8 with TRBJ2-7, with a weak D call TRBD2 (5 bases). Germline CDR1 reads SGHTS; CDR2 reads YDEGEE. The CDR3 loop spans 12 amino acids. With 6 bases removed from V and 6 bases from J, the gap between germline ends came to 13 bases. The CDR3 here is CASTRTSSEQYF. The CDR3 nucleotides read TGTGCCAGCACCCGAACTAGTTCCGAGCAGTACTTC. The full variable domain, rest sourced from reference TRBV5-8 and TRBJ2-7, is EAGVTQSPTHLIKTRGQQATLRCSPISGHTSVYWYQQALGLGLQFLLWYDEGEERNRGNFPPRFSGRQFPNYSSELNVNALELEDSALYLCASTRTSSEQYFGPGTRLTVT.

V usage is TRBV5-1 and J usage is TRBJ2-3; 8 bases are shared with TRBD2. The CDR3 is made up of 18 amino acids. Germline CDR1 and CDR2: SGHRS and YFSETQ. The junction had 12 bases not matched to a gene; V was cut back by 3 bases and J by 0 bases. The CDR3 is CASSYPRGASGSTDTQYF. CDR3 coding DNA: TGCGCCAGCAGCTATCCCCGGGGAGCTAGCGGGAGCACAGATACGCAGTATTTT.

V is TRBV11-2 and J is TRBJ1-2, with a tentative D call TRBD1 (6 bases). CDR1 SGHAT and CDR2 FQNNGV come from the germline V gene. The V and J ends lost 2 bases and 2 bases respectively, with 15 bases between them. The CDR3 runs 16 residues. The CDR3 region has the DNA TGTGCCAGCAGCTTATTTCTAGTCGGACAGAACTATGGCTACACCTTC. Translated, it gives CASSLFLVGQNYGYTF.

CDR3 protein: CATSGGQGIGDEQYF. The CDR3 DNA reads TGTGCCACCAGTGGCGGACAGGGGATTGGCGACGAGCAGTACTTC. V gene TRBV24-1 combines with J gene TRBJ2-7, with 9 bases fitting TRBD1. With 5 bases clipped from V and 5 bases from J, the junction kept 9 bases outside the gene matches. Germline loops: CDR1 KGHDR, CDR2 SFDVKD. The CDR3 loop spans 15 amino acids.

This clone showed up just once. The chain employs TRBV19 and TRBJ1-2; 8 positions match TRBD1. The V segment lost 3 bases and the J segment 6 bases; nucleotides outside the gene matches: 9. The CDR3 is 15 residues long. CDR1 and CDR2 from the germline V gene are LNHDA and SQIVND (reference sequence). The CDR3 region has the DNA TGTGCCAGTAGTATTTACATGCAGGGGGCGGATGGCTACACCTTC. This gives the protein CASSIYMQGADGYTF.

This chain links TRBV7-6 with TRBJ2-1, with a weak D call TRBD2 (6 bases). The V and J ends lost 4 bases and 2 bases respectively, with 21 bases between them. There are 18 residues in the CDR3. CDR1 and CDR2 (germline): SGHVS, FNYEAQ. Here the CDR3 DNA reads TGTGCCAGCAGCTCCCGAGCGGAGGGTCATCTGGCCTACAATGAGCAGTTCTTC. This translates into CASSSRAEGHLAYNEQFF.

CDR3 nucleotides: TGTGCCAGCAGCCCTTACAGCTCTCCCTATGGCTACACCTTC. It codes for CASSPYSSPYGYTF. V and J are TRBV25-1 and TRBJ1-2; the D is unclear. Trimming shortened V by 6 bases and J by 4 bases, and 15 bases separated the two germline ends. Germline V gene data show CDR1 as MGHDK and CDR2 as SYGVNS. The CDR3 consists of 14 residues.

The chain has TRBV6-2 or TRBV6-3 and TRBJ2-1; D is ambiguous. Trimming took 2 bases from V and 3 from J, leaving 11 bases between them. The CDR3 runs 15 residues. The germline CDR1 and CDR2 sequences are MNHEY and SVGEGT. The CDR3: CASSYGLSHYNEQFF. The DNA for the CDR3 is TGTGCCAGCAGTTACGGCCTCTCCCACTACAATGAGCAGTTCTTC.

The chain combines TRBV6-6 with TRBJ1-3; the match to TRBD1 covers 8 bases. From germline, CDR1 is MNHNY and CDR2 SVGAGI (reference sequence). J lost 4 bases, V lost 8 bases, and 4 bases had no gene match. This CDR3 region has 13 residues. The CDR3 DNA sequence: TGTGCCAGCCGGACAGGGCTCGGAAACACCATATATTTT. Encoded protein: CASRTGLGNTIYF.

The gene calls are TRBV3-1 (or the pseudogene TRBV3-2) and TRBJ2-3, with 9 nucleotides matching TRBD2. The CDR3 spans 18 residues. V was pared by 1 base and J by 0 bases, with 8 bases of the junction left unmatched. Per the germline V gene, CDR1 is LGHDT and CDR2 is YNNKEL (reference sequence). The CDR3 reads CASSQGVLAGYSTDTQYF. The CDR3 nucleotides are TGTGCCAGCAGCCAAGGAGTTCTAGCGGGATATAGCACAGATACGCAGTATTTT.

The chain employs TRBV6-5 and TRBJ2-2; D call uncertain. Germline values: CDR1 MNHEY, CDR2 SVGAGI. The germline V and J ends were trimmed by 6 bases and 6 bases, with 8 bases remaining between them. The CDR3 runs 12 residues. This chain's CDR3 is CASRGVAGELFF. DNA of the CDR3: TGTGCCAGCAGGGGCGTGGCCGGGGAGCTGTTTTTT.

The gene calls are TRBV11-2 and TRBJ2-7, with 7 nucleotides matching TRBD1. The V gene end was trimmed by 2 bases and the J gene end by 5 bases; junction bases not matched to a gene: 3. CDR3 length: 13 residues. In germline, CDR1 is SGHAT, CDR2 FQNNGV. This CDR3 reads CASSLQQGNEQYF. In nucleotides, the CDR3 is TGTGCCAGCAGCTTACAACAGGGGAACGAGCAGTACTTC.

The chain recombines TRBV6-5 with TRBJ1-1; D perhaps matches TRBD1 (6 bases). The CDR3 extends over 14 amino acids. CDR1 is MNHEY, CDR2 SVGAGI, per germline. The ends were cut back, 4 bases at V and 1 base at J, with 10 bases in the middle. This CDR3 reads CASSLRTENTEAFF. CDR3 bases: TGTGCCAGCAGTTTACGGACAGAGAACACTGAAGCTTTCTTT.

This chain connects TRBV5-1 to TRBJ2-7, with D maybe TRBD1 (6 bases). The V end was cut by 7 bases, the J end by 1 base, with 18 bases between. There are 15 residues in the CDR3. Germline-derived CDR1 and CDR2 are SGHRS and YFSETQ. The CDR3 nucleotides read TGCGCCAGCGTTCGCCCTTGGGACACGTCCTACGAGCAGTACTTC. Protein product: CASVRPWDTSYEQYF.

The genes are TRBV15 and TRBJ2-7, with 8 nucleotides matching TRBD1. The germline V gene has CDR1 LNHNV and CDR2 YYDKDF (reference sequence). This CDR3 comprises 16 residues. Trimming removed 0 bases from V and 6 bases from J; junction bases left unmatched: 10. The CDR3 region has the DNA TGTGCCACCAGCAGAGATCCGACAGGGGTTGTCAGCGAGCAGTACTTC. It specifies CATSRDPTGVVSEQYF.

The chain uses TRBV6-5 and TRBJ1-2; D is uncertain. V shed 8 bases and J shed 10 bases, with 11 bases lying between them. Germline V lookup: CDR1 MNHEY, CDR2 SVGAGI. The CDR3 loop spans 10 amino acids. The CDR3, as DNA: TGTGCCAGCTTCACTAGGTACTACACCTTC. This encodes CASFTRYYTF.

The CDR3 sequence: CASSDLTGGNQPQHF. In DNA, the CDR3 is TGTGCCAGCAGTGATTTGACAGGGGGCAATCAGCCCCAGCATTTT. The chain is built from TRBV2 and TRBJ1-5; 8 positions match TRBD1. Germline CDR1 SNHLY, CDR2 FYNNEI. V shed 3 bases and J 2 bases; nucleotides not matched to a gene: 3. This CDR3 spans 15 amino acids. Filled out from reference TRBV2 and TRBJ1-5, the complete variable domain reads EPEVTQTPSHQVTQMGQEVILRCVPISNHLYFYWYRQILGQKVEFLVSFYNNEISEKSEIFDDQFSVERPDGSNFTLKIRSTKLEDSAMYFCASSDLTGGNQPQHFGDGTRLSIL.

V is TRBV5-1 and J is TRBJ2-3, with a tentative D call TRBD1 (6 bases). Looked up from germline, CDR1 is SGHRS and CDR2 is YFSETQ. The CDR3 is 16 residues long. Trimming took off 2 bases at V and 0 bases at J, with 13 bases between the two ends. CDR3 in DNA: TGCGCCAGCAGCTTTGAGGGGGACATCAGCACAGATACGCAGTATTTT. Its translation is CASSFEGDISTDTQYF.

The chain links TRBV6-6 to TRBJ1-6; TRBD1 matches 7 bases. V was clipped by 8 bases and J by 6 bases; unmatched bases: 10. Germline lookup yields CDR1 MNHNY and CDR2 SVGAGI (reference sequence). The CDR3 loop spans 15 amino acids. The CDR3 DNA reads as TGTGCCAGCTTAACAGGGGAAGGTCCTAATTCACCCCTCCACTTT. This sequence encodes CASLTGEGPNSPLHF.

A note on this clone: The junction differs from germline at one of its ends, possibly a read error. The chain carries TRBV5-4 and TRBJ1-1, with TRBD1 identical over 7 bases. This CDR3 contains 13 residues. From germline, CDR1 is SGHNT and CDR2 YYREEE (reference sequence). The CDR3 DNA is TGTGCCACCAGCCGGGACAGTCACACTGAAGCTTTCTTT. It yields the protein CATSRDSHTEAFF.

This chain uses TRBV7-9 with TRBJ2-7, with 8 bases aligning to TRBD1. V shed 0 bases, J shed 2 bases, and the junction held 3 bases outside the gene matches. The CDR3 is made up of 15 amino acids. The V gene's germline CDR1 is SEHNR and CDR2 FQNEAQ (reference sequence). CDR3 in DNA: TGTGCCAGCAGCTTAGCACAGGGGGTTGCCTACGAGCAGTACTTC. Translation: CASSLAQGVAYEQYF.